Described below is a single TCR beta chain sequence and its context. V lost 0 bases and J lost 6; bases outside the gene matches: 7. Germline lookup yields CDR1 LGHNA and CDR2 YSLEER. The CDR3 covers 17 residues. The data are from a study of blood T cell repertoires in COVID-19. Generated by immunoSEQ multiplex PCR, the TCRdb table keeps only in-frame clones and is missing some. The top ten clones hold over 0.9% of a sample with over 300,000 clones, roughly 88% of them seen once. The receptor was derived from a woman aged 30 to 39 with acute COVID-19. The specimen sequenced was PBMCs or T cells enriched from blood (not recorded which). The J gene is TRBJ2-2, the V gene TRBV4-3; TRBD1 matches 10 bases. CDR3 DNA sequence: TGCGCCAGCAGCCAAGAGACAGGGGGCGTTTCGGCCGGGGAGCTGTTTTTT. Protein sequence: CASSQETGGVSAGELFF.